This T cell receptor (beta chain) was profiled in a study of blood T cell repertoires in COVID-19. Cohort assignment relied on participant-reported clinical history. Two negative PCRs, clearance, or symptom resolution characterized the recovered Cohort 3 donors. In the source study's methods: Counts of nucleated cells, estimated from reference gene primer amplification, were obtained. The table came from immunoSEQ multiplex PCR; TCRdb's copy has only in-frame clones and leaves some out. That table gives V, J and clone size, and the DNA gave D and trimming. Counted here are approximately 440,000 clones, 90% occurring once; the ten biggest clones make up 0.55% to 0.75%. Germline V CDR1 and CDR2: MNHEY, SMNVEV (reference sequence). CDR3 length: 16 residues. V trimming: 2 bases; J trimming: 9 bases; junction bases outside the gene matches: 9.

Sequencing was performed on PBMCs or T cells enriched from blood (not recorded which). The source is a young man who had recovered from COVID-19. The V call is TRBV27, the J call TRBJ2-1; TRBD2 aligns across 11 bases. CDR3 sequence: CASSLQVAGGLSEQFF. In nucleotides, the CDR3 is TGTGCCAGCAGTTTACAGGTAGCGGGAGGGCTGAGTGAGCAGTTCTTC.